The sequence of this T cell receptor beta chain was determined in a study of regulatory T cells in long-lasting Graves disease. Study-wide results and caveats: Gene preferences differed: TRBV28, TRBJ1-2, TRBJ2-5 in persistent cases.

The CDR3 consists of 15 residues. Germline CDR1 and CDR2: SNHLY and FYNNEI. V shed 4 bases and J 8 bases; nucleotides not matched to a gene: 10. Building the TCR beta libraries relied on iRepertoire HTBI primers, and CDR3 regions underwent Arm-PCR. Original data processing: Samples collectively showed 62 TRBV and more than 12 TRBJ segments. TCRdb re-called the multiplex PCR reads through MiXCR, storing one row per CDR3 protein. These V and J calls are TCRdb output, not the study's own analysis. Of about 400,000 distinct CDR3 sequences listed, roughly a sixth are singletons. As for time point: newly diagnosed GD, antithyroid drugs for less than 3 months. The TCR library used RNA extracted from PBMCs. Of note for this clonotype: What it binds is not known.

J is TRBJ2-1 and V is TRBV2, with 8 bases matching TRBD2. This TCR was sampled from a female donor with Graves disease. Sequences were derived from peripheral blood mononuclear cells (PBMCs), sampled at new diagnosis, from a patient treated with antithyroid drugs. The CDR3 sequence is CASSGSRAGGDEQFF. The DNA of the CDR3 is TGTGCCAGCAGTGGCTCCCGGGCGGGGGGCGATGAGCAGTTCTTC.